This T cell receptor beta chain was captured by sequencing in a study of blood T cell repertoires in COVID-19. Study details: Specimens from acute and convalescent COVID-19 originated in the United States, Italy and Spain. The analysed material was cDNA or gDNA that came from T cells, B-cell-depleted T cells, or PBMCs.

Seattle cases were enrolled at active infection and followed longitudinally. The CDR3 runs to 18 residues. Trimming cost V 2 bases and J 3 bases, with 23 bases left between them. Germline CDR1 and CDR2: MNHEY and SMNVEV (reference sequence). The authors' processing: Amplifying reference gene primers gave estimates of nucleated cell counts. The assay was immunoSEQ multiplex PCR, and TCRdb's table has in-frame clones only and misses some. V and J calls and clone size are given by that table; D and trimming were obtained from the DNA. The repertoire consists of 220,000 or so clones, with about 86% occurring once and the leading ten covering 10%.

Sequenced input: peripheral blood. The receptor's source is a woman between 45 and 65 years old with COVID-19, enrolled during active disease. The chain has TRBV27 and TRBJ2-7, with D tentatively TRBD1 (6 bases). The CDR3 reads CASSLRGGGPGAFYEQYF. The CDR3 nucleotides read TGTGCCAGCAGTTTAAGGGGCGGTGGGCCAGGGGCCTTCTACGAGCAGTACTTC.